This TCR beta chain was observed in a study of a mutant IDH1 vaccine in newly diagnosed glioma (dated by TCRdb to about 2021). General notes on the study: Vaccination began 4-6 weeks after radiotherapy alone, or alongside temozolomide cycles in the chemotherapy-containing groups. Before enrollment, most patients had been given radiochemotherapy with temozolomide as standard therapy, while the rest had received either radiotherapy alone or temozolomide alone. Peripheral blood samples were drawn at six visits, namely V03 (baseline), V05, V07, V10, V12 and V13. For exploratory analyses, longitudinal TCRB deep sequencing was carried out in 25 to 30 treated patients wherever samples were available. Of the roughly 32 patients who were treated, approximately 62% were male and about 40% were female, and the mean age was around 41 years. The week-35 safety follow-up took place at visit V12, and the week-47 end of study took place at visit V13. The research as a whole found: Pseudoprogression appeared unrelated to alterations in the top peripheral T cell clonotypes detected by TCRB sequencing. The authors noted that analyses of patient blood samples could not be reproduced because of sample limitations. Across multiple MHC alleles, vaccine-induced immune responses were seen in 85% to 95% of patients. Availability determined which PBMC samples were chosen for TCRB deep sequencing.

CDR1 and CDR2, per the germline V gene, are SGHRS and YFSETQ. The cysteine opens and the phenylalanine closes a CDR3 of 14 amino acids. The entry retains the CDR3 DNA only, 42 bases that are in frame from base 1. The junction shows trimming of 0 bases on V and 1 base on J, and the gene matches do not reach 0 bases of it. The time point label of this sample denotes: week 47, end of study. Each vaccine dose, consisting of 300 ug of a 20-mer mutant IDH1 peptide in Montanide, was administered subcutaneously with topical imiquimod. Eight vaccinations were administered to patients in weeks 1, 3, 5, 7, 11, 15, 19 and 23, corresponding to visits V03 through V10. The donors had newly diagnosed IDH1-mutant astrocytomas of WHO grade 3 or 4 that showed loss of nuclear ATRX. The samples were drawn from NOA16, a multicentre, single-arm, open-label phase I trial in Germany that tested a mutant IDH1 peptide vaccine in humans for the first time. Genomic DNA for TCRB sequencing was extracted from EDTA blood using the DNeasy Blood and Tissue Kit.

As regards this clone: What this receptor recognizes is not known. There are no base qualities to consult, and no much larger clone falls within one base. Other DNA sequences in this specimen translate into the identical CDR3.

Library construction relied on the immunoSEQ multiplex PCR assay. Rearranged TCR beta chain sequences were amplified with the hsTCRB Kit following the manufacturer's protocol. TCRB libraries were sequenced on an Illumina MiSeq. The source study handled its data this way. The proprietary platform of the kit vendor was used for demultiplexing, trimming and gene mapping. In its TCRdb copy, this immuneACCESS table keeps in-frame sequences only and misses some clones. Where compared with another copy, unresolved V genes explain less than half of these, and the others have no known cause. V and J calls and clone size follow that table, whereas D and trimming were derived from the DNA. The sample records roughly 31,000 clones, roughly 80% of which are singletons. The ten largest clones represent about 30% of the sample.

This clonotype originated in a man younger than 40 with glioma. The chain was built from TRBV5-1 and TRBJ2-5, and TRBD1 aligns with 7 junction nucleotides. The input for sequencing was PBMCs, taken from a glioma patient whose treatment included an IDH1 peptide vaccine. The encoded CDR3 is CASSLGQGQETQYF. The DNA reads TGCGCCAGCAGCTTGGGACAGGGCCAAGAGACCCAGTACTTC.